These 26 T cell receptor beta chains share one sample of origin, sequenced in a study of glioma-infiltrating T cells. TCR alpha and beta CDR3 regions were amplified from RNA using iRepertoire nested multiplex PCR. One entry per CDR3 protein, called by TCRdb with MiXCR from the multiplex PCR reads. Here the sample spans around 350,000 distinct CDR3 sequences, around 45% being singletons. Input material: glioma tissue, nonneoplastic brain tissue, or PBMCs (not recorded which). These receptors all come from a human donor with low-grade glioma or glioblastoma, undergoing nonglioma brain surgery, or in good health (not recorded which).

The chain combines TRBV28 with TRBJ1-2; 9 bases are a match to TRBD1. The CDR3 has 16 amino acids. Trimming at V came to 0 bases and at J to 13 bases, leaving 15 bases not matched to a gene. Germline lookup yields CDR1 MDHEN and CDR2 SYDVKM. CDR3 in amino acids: CASSLWGQGLSYRCTF. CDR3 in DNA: TGTGCCAGCAGTTTATGGGGACAGGGCCTGTCCTATCGCTGCACCTTC.

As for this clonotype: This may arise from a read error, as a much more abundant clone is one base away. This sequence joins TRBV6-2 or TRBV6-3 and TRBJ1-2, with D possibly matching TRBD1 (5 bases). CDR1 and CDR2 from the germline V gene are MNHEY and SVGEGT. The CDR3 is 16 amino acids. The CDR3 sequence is CASVPGAWAPNYSYTF. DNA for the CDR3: TGTGCCAGCGTCCCCGGGGCGTGGGCCCCTAACTATAGCTACACCTTC.

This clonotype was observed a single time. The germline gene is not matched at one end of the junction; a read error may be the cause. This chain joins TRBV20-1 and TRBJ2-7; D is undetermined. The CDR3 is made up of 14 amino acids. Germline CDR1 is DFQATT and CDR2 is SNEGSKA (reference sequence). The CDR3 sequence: CSDRDLGKSYEQYF. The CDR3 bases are TGCAGTGATAGAGATCTGGGCAAGTCCTACGAGCAGTACTTC.

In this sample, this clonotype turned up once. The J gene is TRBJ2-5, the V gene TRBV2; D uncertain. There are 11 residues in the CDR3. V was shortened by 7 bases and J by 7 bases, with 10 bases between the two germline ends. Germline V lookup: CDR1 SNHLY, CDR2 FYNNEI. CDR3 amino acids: CASNSFGTQYF. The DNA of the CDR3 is TGTGCCAGCAACTCTTTCGGGACCCAGTACTTC. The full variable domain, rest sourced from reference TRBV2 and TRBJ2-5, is EPEVTQTPSHQVTQMGQEVILRCVPISNHLYFYWYRQILGQKVEFLVSFYNNEISEKSEIFDDQFSVERPDGSNFTLKIRSTKLEDSAMYFCASNSFGTQYFGPGTRLLVL.

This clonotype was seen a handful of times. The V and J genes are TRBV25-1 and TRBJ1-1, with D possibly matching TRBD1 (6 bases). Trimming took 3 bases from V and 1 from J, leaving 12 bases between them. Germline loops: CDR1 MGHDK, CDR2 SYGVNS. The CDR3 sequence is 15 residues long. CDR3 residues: CASSDPTGGNTEAFF. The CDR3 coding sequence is TGTGCCAGCAGTGACCCGACAGGCGGGAACACTGAAGCTTTCTTT.

The CDR3: CASSRGAAAQQSGYTF. The CDR3 nucleotides are TGTGCCAGCAGCCGCGGGGCGGCAGCCCAACAATCAGGCTACACCTTC. This chain joins TRBV27 and TRBJ1-2; weak D call: TRBD1 (5 bases). Germline CDR1 reads MNHEY; CDR2 reads SMNVEV (reference sequence). CDR3 length: 16 amino acids. Trimming took off 6 bases at V and 8 bases at J, with 25 bases between the two ends.

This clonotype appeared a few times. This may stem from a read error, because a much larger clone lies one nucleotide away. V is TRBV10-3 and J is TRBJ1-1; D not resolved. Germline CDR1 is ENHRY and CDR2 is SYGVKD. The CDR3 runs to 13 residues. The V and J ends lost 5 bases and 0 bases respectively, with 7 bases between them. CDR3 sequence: CAISPTVNTEAFF. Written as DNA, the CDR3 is TGTGCCATCAGTCCCACAGTGAACACTGAAGCTTTCTTT.

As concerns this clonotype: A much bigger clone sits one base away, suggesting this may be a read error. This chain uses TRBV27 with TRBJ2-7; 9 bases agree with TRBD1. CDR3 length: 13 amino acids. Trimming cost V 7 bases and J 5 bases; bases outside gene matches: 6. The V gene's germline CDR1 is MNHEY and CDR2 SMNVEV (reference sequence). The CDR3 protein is CASTWGTGNEQYF. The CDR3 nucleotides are TGTGCCAGCACTTGGGGGACAGGGAACGAGCAGTACTTC.

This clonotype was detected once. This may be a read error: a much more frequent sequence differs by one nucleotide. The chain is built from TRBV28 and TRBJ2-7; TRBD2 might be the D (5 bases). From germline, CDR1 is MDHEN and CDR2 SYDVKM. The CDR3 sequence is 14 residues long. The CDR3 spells CDSSLLGGPGEQYF. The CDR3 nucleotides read TGTGACAGCAGTTTATTGGGTGGCCCGGGAGAGCAGTACTTC.

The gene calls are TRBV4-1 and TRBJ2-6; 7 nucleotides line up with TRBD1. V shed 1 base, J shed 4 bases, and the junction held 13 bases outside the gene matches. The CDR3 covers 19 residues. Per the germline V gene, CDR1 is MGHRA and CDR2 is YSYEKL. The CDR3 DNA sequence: TGCGCCAGCAGCCAAGGACAGGGAAGGACTTTAGGCGGGGCCAACGTCCTGACTTTC. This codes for CASSQGQGRTLGGANVLTF.

The DNA of the CDR3 is TGTGCCGCCGCTACCGCCGGGGGTAACACTGAAGCTTTCTTT. It codes for CAAATAGGNTEAFF. The chain links TRBV10-3 to TRBJ1-1, with TRBD1 as a possible D gene (5 bases). The germline V gene has CDR1 ENHRY and CDR2 SYGVKD. V shed 11 bases and J shed 2 bases, with 18 bases lying between them. This CDR3 has 14 residues.

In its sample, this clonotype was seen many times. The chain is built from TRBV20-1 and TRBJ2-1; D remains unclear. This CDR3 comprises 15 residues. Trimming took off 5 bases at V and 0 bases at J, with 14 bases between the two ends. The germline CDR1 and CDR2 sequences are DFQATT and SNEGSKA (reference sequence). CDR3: CSACVVGSSYNEQFF. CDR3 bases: TGCAGTGCTTGCGTCGTGGGTAGCTCCTACAATGAGCAGTTCTTC.

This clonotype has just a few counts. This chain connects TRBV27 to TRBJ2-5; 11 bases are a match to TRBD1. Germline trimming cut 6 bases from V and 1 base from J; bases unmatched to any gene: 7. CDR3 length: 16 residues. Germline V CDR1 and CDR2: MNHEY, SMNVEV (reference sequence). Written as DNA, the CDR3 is TGTGCCAGCAGCCTATCGGACAGGGGGCTCCAAGAGACCCAGTACTTC. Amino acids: CASSLSDRGLQETQYF.

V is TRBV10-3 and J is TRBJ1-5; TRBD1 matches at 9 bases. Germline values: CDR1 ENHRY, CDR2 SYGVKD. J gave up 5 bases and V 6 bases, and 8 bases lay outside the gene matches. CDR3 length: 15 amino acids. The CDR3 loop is CAISPGQGTYQPQHF. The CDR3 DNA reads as TGTGCCATCAGCCCCGGACAGGGGACGTATCAGCCCCAGCATTTT.

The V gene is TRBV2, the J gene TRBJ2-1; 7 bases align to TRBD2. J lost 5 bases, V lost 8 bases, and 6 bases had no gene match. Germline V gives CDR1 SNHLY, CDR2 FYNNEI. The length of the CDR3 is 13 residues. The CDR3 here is CASRGGKDNEQFF. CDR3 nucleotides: TGTGCCAGCCGGGGAGGGAAAGACAATGAGCAGTTCTTC.

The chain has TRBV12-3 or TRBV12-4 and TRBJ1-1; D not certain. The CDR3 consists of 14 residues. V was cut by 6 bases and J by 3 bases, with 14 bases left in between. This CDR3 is CASSASLRYTEAFF. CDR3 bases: TGTGCCAGCAGCGCCTCGCTTCGTTACACTGAAGCTTTCTTT.

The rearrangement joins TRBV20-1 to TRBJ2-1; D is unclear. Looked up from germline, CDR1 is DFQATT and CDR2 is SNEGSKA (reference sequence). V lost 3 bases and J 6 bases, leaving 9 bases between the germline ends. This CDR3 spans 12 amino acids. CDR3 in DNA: TGCAGTGCTAGGTTATCAGTCAATGAGCAGTTCTTC. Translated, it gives CSARLSVNEQFF.

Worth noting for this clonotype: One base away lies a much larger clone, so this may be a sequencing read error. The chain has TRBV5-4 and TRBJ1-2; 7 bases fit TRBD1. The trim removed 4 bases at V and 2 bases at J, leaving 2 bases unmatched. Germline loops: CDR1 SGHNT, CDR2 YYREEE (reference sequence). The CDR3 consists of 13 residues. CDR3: CASSADRNYGYTF. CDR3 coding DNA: TGTGCCAGCAGCGCGGACAGGAACTATGGCTACACCTTC.

This chain's CDR3 is CASSIGTSGFFPFF. For the CDR3, the DNA is TGTGCCAGCAGCATCGGGACTAGCGGGTTTTTTCCGTTCTTC. The chain employs TRBV12-3 or TRBV12-4 and TRBJ2-1, with 12 bases fitting TRBD2. Trimming took 6 bases from V and 15 from J; bases not matched to a gene: 12. The CDR3 covers 14 residues.

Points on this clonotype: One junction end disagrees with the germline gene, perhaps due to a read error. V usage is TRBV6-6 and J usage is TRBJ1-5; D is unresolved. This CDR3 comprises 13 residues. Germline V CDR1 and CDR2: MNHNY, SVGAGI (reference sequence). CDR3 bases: TGTGCCAGCAGTTATTCCCTCAATCAGCACCAGCATTTT. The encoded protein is CASSYSLNQHQHF.

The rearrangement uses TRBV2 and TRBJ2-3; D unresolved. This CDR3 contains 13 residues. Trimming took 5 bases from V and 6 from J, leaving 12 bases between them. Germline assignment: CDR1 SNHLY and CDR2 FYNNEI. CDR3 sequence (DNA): TGTGCCAGCAGTCGAGAAGGCGAGGATACGCAGTATTTT. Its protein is CASSREGEDTQYF.

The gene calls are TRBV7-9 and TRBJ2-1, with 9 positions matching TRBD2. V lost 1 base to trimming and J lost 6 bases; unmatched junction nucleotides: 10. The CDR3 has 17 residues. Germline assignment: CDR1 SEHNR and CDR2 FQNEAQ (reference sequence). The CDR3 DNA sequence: TGTGCCAGCAGCTTAGACAGAGGCGGGAGGGCCTCCAATGAGCAGTTCTTC. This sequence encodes CASSLDRGGRASNEQFF. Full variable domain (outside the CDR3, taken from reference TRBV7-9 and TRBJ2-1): DTGVSQNPRHKITKRGQNVTFRCDPISEHNRLYWYRQTLGQGPEFLTYFQNEAQLEKSRLLSDRFSAERPKGSFSTLEIQRTEQGDSAMYLCASSLDRGGRASNEQFFGPGTRLTVL.

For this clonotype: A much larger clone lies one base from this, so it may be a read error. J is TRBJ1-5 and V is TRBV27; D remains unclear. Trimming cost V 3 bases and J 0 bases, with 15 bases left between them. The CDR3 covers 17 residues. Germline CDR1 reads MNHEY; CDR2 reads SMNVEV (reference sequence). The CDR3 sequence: CASSLWGIPYSNQPQHF. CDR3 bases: TGTGCCAGCAGTTTGTGGGGAATCCCCTATAGCAATCAGCCCCAGCATTTT.

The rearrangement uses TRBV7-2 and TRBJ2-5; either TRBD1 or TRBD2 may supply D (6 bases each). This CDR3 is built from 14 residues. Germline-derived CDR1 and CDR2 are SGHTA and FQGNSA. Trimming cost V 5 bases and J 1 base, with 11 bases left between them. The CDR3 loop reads CASSAGHPQETQYF. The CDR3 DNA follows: TGTGCCAGCAGCGCGGGACACCCCCAAGAGACCCAGTACTTC.

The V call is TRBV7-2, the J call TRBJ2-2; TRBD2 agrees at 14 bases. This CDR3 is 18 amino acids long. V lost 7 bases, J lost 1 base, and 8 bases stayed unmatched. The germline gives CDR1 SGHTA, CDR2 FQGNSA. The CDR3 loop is CASTGLAGVRLNTGELFF. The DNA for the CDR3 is TGTGCCAGCACGGGACTAGCGGGAGTTCGATTGAACACCGGGGAGCTGTTTTTT.

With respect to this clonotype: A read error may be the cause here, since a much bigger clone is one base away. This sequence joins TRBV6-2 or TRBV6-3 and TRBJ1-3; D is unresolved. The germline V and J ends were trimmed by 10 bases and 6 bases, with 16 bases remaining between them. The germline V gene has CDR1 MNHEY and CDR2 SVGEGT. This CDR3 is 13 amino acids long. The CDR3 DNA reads TGTGCCATCGACCGGACGGAAACAAACACCATATATTTT. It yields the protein CAIDRTETNTIYF.